A single sample is the source of the 30 T cell receptor beta chains below, sequenced in a study of blood T cell repertoires in COVID-19. Sequenced by immunoSEQ multiplex PCR; TCRdb stores in-frame clones only, minus some. Of 85,000 to 110,000 clones in the sample, over 65% were seen once. The material sequenced was peripheral blood. These receptors all come from a human donor in a cohort sampled during active COVID-19.

V is TRBV11-2 and J is TRBJ1-3, with D possibly TRBD1 on 6 matching bases. The CDR3 is made up of 15 amino acids. V shed 3 bases and J shed 1 base, with 10 bases lying between them. CDR1 and CDR2 (germline): SGHAT, FQNNGV. CDR3 sequence reads: CASSFGQISGNTIYF. The CDR3 DNA is TGTGCCAGCAGCTTTGGACAGATATCTGGAAACACCATATATTTT.

This sequence joins TRBV4-1 and TRBJ1-6, with TRBD1 identical over 7 bases. The trim removed 0 bases at V and 4 bases at J, leaving 12 bases unmatched. CDR1 and CDR2 from the germline V gene are MGHRA and YSYEKL. This CDR3 has 19 residues. The CDR3 coding sequence is TGCGCCAGCAGCCAAGACCCTGACAGGGCCCAGTATTATAATTCACCCCTCCACTTT. It encodes CASSQDPDRAQYYNSPLHF.

This chain uses TRBV6-6 with TRBJ1-6, with D hard to call. The V end lost 6 bases, the J end lost 7 bases, and 10 bases lay between the germline ends. CDR1 and CDR2 (germline): MNHNY, SVGAGI (reference sequence). The CDR3 covers 13 residues. This CDR3 reads CASRPGENSPLHF. The CDR3 coding sequence is TGTGCCAGCAGACCGGGAGAGAATTCACCCCTCCACTTT.

This rearrangement joins TRBV5-1 to TRBJ2-3; a possible D gene is TRBD1 (5 bases). The V gene lost 1 base and the J gene lost 6 bases, with 9 bases spanning the gap. CDR3 length: 13 residues. Germline V gene lookup returns CDR1 SGHRS and CDR2 YFSETQ. The CDR3 region is CASSLRGGDTQYF. As DNA, the CDR3 is TGCGCCAGCAGCTTGAGGGGTGGTGATACGCAGTATTTT.

The V and J genes are TRBV2 and TRBJ1-4, with 7 nucleotides matching TRBD1. Germline CDR1 and CDR2: SNHLY and FYNNEI. The J segment lost 4 bases and the V segment lost 6 bases, leaving 5 bases of the junction unmatched. This CDR3 spans 14 amino acids. CDR3 DNA sequence: TGTGCCAGCAGGGAGACAGGGTTTAATGAAAAACTGTTTTTT. It codes for CASRETGFNEKLFF.

The V call is TRBV30, the J call TRBJ1-5, with a possible D match to TRBD1 (5 bases). Trimming took 1 base from V and 4 from J, leaving 11 bases between them. The length of the CDR3 is 14 residues. Per the germline V gene, CDR1 is GTSNPN and CDR2 is SVGIG (reference sequence). DNA for the CDR3: TGTGCCTGGAGTGGAAAACAGGCTAATCAGCCCCAGCATTTT. Translating gives CAWSGKQANQPQHF.

This chain uses TRBV29-1 with TRBJ1-2, with TRBD1 matching over 10 bases. The length of the CDR3 is 12 residues. From germline, CDR1 is SQVTM and CDR2 ANQGSEA. V trimming: 7 bases; J trimming: 7 bases; junction bases outside the gene matches: 6. CDR3 sequence: CSAARTGGGYTF. The CDR3 DNA reads TGCAGCGCCGCCCGGACAGGGGGTGGCTACACCTTC.

About this clone: The sample carries other DNA sequences with the same CDR3. The J gene is TRBJ1-2, the V gene TRBV11-2; D is perhaps TRBD1 (5 bases). This CDR3 has 13 residues. Trimming took off 1 base at V and 4 bases at J, with 7 bases between the two ends. In germline, CDR1 is SGHAT, CDR2 FQNNGV. The CDR3 sequence: CASSLGQGYGYTF. CDR3 nucleotide sequence: TGTGCCAGCAGCTTAGGCCAGGGCTATGGCTACACCTTC.

Only one count was recorded for this clone. The J gene is TRBJ2-1, the V gene TRBV15, with 8 bases that match TRBD2. The CDR3 sequence is 14 residues long. V gave up 10 bases and J gave up 2 bases; unmatched junction bases: 7. Germline CDR1 LNHNV, CDR2 YYDKDF (reference sequence). The CDR3 here is CAIRGGNTYNEQFF. The CDR3 coding sequence is TGTGCCATCCGCGGGGGGAACACCTACAATGAGCAGTTCTTC.

The V gene is TRBV7-9, the J gene TRBJ2-7; D is unresolved. Germline CDR1 SEHNR, CDR2 FQNEAQ (reference sequence). Trimming took off 2 bases at V and 6 bases at J, with 5 bases between the two ends. The CDR3 runs to 11 residues. The CDR3 protein is CASSLLAEQYF. The CDR3 bases are TGTGCCAGCAGCTTACTGGCCGAGCAGTACTTC.

The chain has TRBV19 and TRBJ1-1; D unclear. CDR1 LNHDA and CDR2 SQIVND come from the germline V gene (reference sequence). The CDR3 loop spans 13 amino acids. Trimming shortened V by 8 bases and J by 0 bases, and 10 bases separated the two germline ends. CDR3 sequence reads: CASLHPMNTEAFF. The CDR3 DNA reads TGTGCCAGTTTACACCCGATGAACACTGAAGCTTTCTTT.

Many counts were recorded for this clone. This chain connects TRBV10-3 to TRBJ1-2; 7 bases line up with TRBD1. V dropped 10 bases and J dropped 2; count of bases not matched to a gene: 7. The CDR3 covers 13 residues. Per germline, CDR1 ENHRY and CDR2 SYGVKD. In DNA, the CDR3 is TGTGCCACTAGGACAGGAAGGAACTATGGCTACACCTTC. Translation gives CATRTGRNYGYTF.

The chain has TRBV5-1 and TRBJ2-1; the match to TRBD1 covers 9 bases. CDR3 length: 15 residues. The V gene end was trimmed by 2 bases and the J gene end by 4 bases; junction bases not matched to a gene: 4. In germline, CDR1 is SGHRS, CDR2 YFSETQ. The CDR3 nucleotides read TGCGCCAGCAGCTTACAGGGGGCTTTATACAATGAGCAGTTCTTC. Amino acid sequence: CASSLQGALYNEQFF.

The chain links TRBV5-1 to TRBJ2-5, with D perhaps matching TRBD1 (6 bases). Trimming cost V 0 bases and J 0 bases, with 18 bases left between them. The CDR3 loop spans 18 amino acids. Germline loops: CDR1 SGHRS, CDR2 YFSETQ. CDR3 nucleotides: TGCGCCAGCAGCTTGGGCGTCCAGGGGACCCTATACCAAGAGACCCAGTACTTC. Amino acid sequence: CASSLGVQGTLYQETQYF. The variable domain in full, with the rest retrieved from reference TRBV5-1 and TRBJ2-5, is KAGVTQTPRYLIKTRGQQVTLSCSPISGHRSVSWYQQTPGQGLQFLFEYFSETQRNKGNFPGRFSGRQFSNSRSEMNVSTLELGDSALYLCASSLGVQGTLYQETQYFGPGTRLLVL.

V usage is TRBV18 and J usage is TRBJ2-1; D is perhaps TRBD2 (6 bases). Trimming removed 4 bases at V and 10 bases at J, with 14 bases between. This CDR3 comprises 13 residues. In germline, CDR1 is KGHSH, CDR2 LQKENI. The CDR3 nucleotides are TGTGCCAGCTCACAGGGTCTGGCGGGGGAGCAGTTCTTC. The encoded protein is CASSQGLAGEQFF.

The chain carries TRBV7-2 and TRBJ2-3, with 7 nucleotides matching TRBD2. V shed 2 bases and J 1 base; nucleotides not matched to a gene: 6. Germline V gene lookup returns CDR1 SGHTA and CDR2 FQGNSA. This CDR3 comprises 16 residues. CDR3 sequence reads: CASSLSLAVGTDTQYF. As DNA, the CDR3 is TGTGCCAGCAGCTTAAGTCTAGCGGTGGGCACAGATACGCAGTATTTT.

This clone came up once. This chain uses TRBV5-1 with TRBJ2-3; TRBD2 agrees at 8 bases. The germline V gene has CDR1 SGHRS and CDR2 YFSETQ. The CDR3 runs to 13 residues. Trimming took 4 bases from V and 6 from J; bases not matched to a gene: 4. CDR3 DNA: TGCGCCAGCAGCCCGTCTAGCGGGGATACGCAGTATTTT. Protein product: CASSPSSGDTQYF.

There are a few counts of this clone. CDR3 amino acids: CASGLPRTGKWEQYF. CDR3 DNA sequence: TGTGCTAGTGGTTTGCCGAGGACAGGGAAGTGGGAGCAGTACTTC. The V call is TRBV12-5, the J call TRBJ2-7; 8 nucleotides line up with TRBD1. This CDR3 has 15 amino acids. Germline trimming cut 2 bases from V and 7 bases from J; bases unmatched to any gene: 10. Germline values: CDR1 LGHNT, CDR2 FRNRAP.

This clone showed up just a few times. J is TRBJ1-6 and V is TRBV30; 7 bases map to TRBD1. Germline V gene lookup returns CDR1 GTSNPN and CDR2 SVGIG (reference sequence). This CDR3 has 16 amino acids. Trimming cost V 1 base and J 6 bases; bases outside gene matches: 9. The CDR3 protein is CAWSGGDSLSNSPLHF. Written as DNA, the CDR3 is TGTGCCTGGAGTGGTGGGGACAGTCTCTCTAATTCACCCCTCCACTTT.

The gene calls are TRBV24-1 and TRBJ2-3; 8 bases match TRBD1. CDR1 is KGHDR and CDR2 is SFDVKD in the germline V gene. The CDR3 spans 15 residues. V lost 5 bases and J lost 0; bases outside the gene matches: 3. The CDR3 protein is CATSARTGSTDTQYF. The CDR3 DNA reads as TGTGCCACCAGTGCCAGGACAGGGAGCACAGATACGCAGTATTTT.

The chain recombines TRBV27 with TRBJ1-2, with D possibly TRBD1 on 6 matching bases. The CDR3 runs 14 residues. Germline CDR1 and CDR2: MNHEY and SMNVEV (reference sequence). Deletions cut 5 bases from V and 4 bases from J, with 14 bases between. CDR3 region: CASSKTGQGYGYTF. CDR3 nucleotide sequence: TGTGCCAGCAGTAAGACAGGCCAGGGCTATGGCTACACCTTC.

CDR3 sequence reads: CASSLKTGALFETQYF. In DNA form, the CDR3 reads TGTGCCAGCAGCTTAAAGACAGGGGCCCTTTTTGAGACCCAGTACTTC. This chain uses TRBV11-3 with TRBJ2-5; 8 nucleotides agree with TRBD1. CDR1 and CDR2 from the germline V gene are SGHNT and YENEEA. This CDR3 spans 16 amino acids. With 2 bases clipped from V and 5 bases from J, the junction kept 10 bases outside the gene matches.

The chain uses TRBV16 and TRBJ1-2; tentative D call: TRBD1 (6 bases). The germline CDR1 and CDR2 sequences are KGHSY and FQNENV. Deletions cut 2 bases from V and 2 bases from J, with 21 bases between. The CDR3 consists of 18 residues. The DNA of the CDR3 is TGTGCCAGCAGCCAAATATTCCCTTTCGGAACAGGGAACTATGGCTACACCTTC. This translates into CASSQIFPFGTGNYGYTF. Combining the CDR3 with reference TRBV16 and TRBJ1-2 gives the whole variable domain GEEVAQTPKHLVRGEGQKAKLYCAPIKGHSYVFWYQQVLKNEFKFLISFQNENVFDETGMPKERFSAKCLPNSPCSLEIQATKLEDSAVYFCASSQIFPFGTGNYGYTFGSGTRLTVV.

V gene TRBV5-6 combines with J gene TRBJ2-7; D is possibly TRBD2 (6 bases). CDR1 is SGHDT and CDR2 is YYEEEE in the germline V gene. The CDR3 sequence is 16 residues long. The ends were cut back, 0 bases at V and 4 bases at J, with 17 bases in the middle. In DNA, the CDR3 is TGTGCCAGCAGCTTGGGACTAGTAACCAAGCCTTACGAGCAGTACTTC. This gives the protein CASSLGLVTKPYEQYF.

The rearrangement uses TRBV7-6 and TRBJ1-2, with 9 bases lining up with TRBD1. The CDR3 is 15 residues long. Germline values: CDR1 SGHVS, CDR2 FNYEAQ. Trimming removed 1 base from V and 5 bases from J; junction bases left unmatched: 5. The CDR3 bases are TGTGCCAGCAGCTTAGGGACAGGGGCGAAGTATGGCTACACCTTC. The encoded protein is CASSLGTGAKYGYTF.

The gene calls are TRBV24-1 and TRBJ1-2; D perhaps matches TRBD1 (6 bases). V was clipped by 11 bases and J by 5 bases, with 17 bases between them. The CDR3 sequence is 13 residues long. Germline-derived CDR1 and CDR2 are KGHDR and SFDVKD. The CDR3: CARNDRLDYGYTF. The CDR3 coding sequence is TGTGCCAGGAATGACAGGTTAGATTATGGCTACACCTTC.

The chain is built from TRBV5-1 and TRBJ1-1; 9 positions agree with TRBD1. The ends lost 2 bases at V and 1 base at J; junction bases unmatched: 12. CDR3 size: 18 residues. Germline V gene data show CDR1 as SGHRS and CDR2 as YFSETQ. The CDR3 is CASSLTFGTGIRNTEAFF. CDR3 coding DNA: TGCGCCAGCAGCTTAACCTTCGGGACAGGGATCCGGAACACTGAAGCTTTCTTT.

CDR3: CATGGGQGEPLHF. For the CDR3, the DNA is TGCGCCACTGGGGGCGGGCAGGGGGAACCCCTCCACTTT. The rearrangement uses TRBV4-1 and TRBJ1-6; the match to TRBD1 covers 7 bases. The CDR3 length is 13 residues. Germline V CDR1 and CDR2: MGHRA, YSYEKL. V lost 10 bases to trimming and J lost 12 bases; unmatched junction nucleotides: 12.

This chain joins TRBV7-9 and TRBJ1-3; D possibly corresponds to TRBD1 (5 bases). The germline CDR1 and CDR2 sequences are SEHNR and FQNEAQ (reference sequence). This CDR3 has 15 residues. V lost 4 bases and J 0 bases, leaving 10 bases between the germline ends. CDR3 coding DNA: TGTGCCAGCAGCTCGGGACTTCGCTCTGGAAACACCATATATTTT. It is translated as CASSSGLRSGNTIYF.

This rearrangement joins TRBV19 to TRBJ2-2, with TRBD2 matching over 7 bases. With V trimmed by 1 base and J by 11 bases, 1 base remained unmatched. The CDR3 consists of 12 residues. Germline values: CDR1 LNHDA, CDR2 SQIVND (reference sequence). CDR3 amino acids: CASSIGEGELFF. The CDR3 region has the DNA TGTGCCAGTAGTATAGGGGAGGGAGAGCTGTTTTTT.